Following are 14 T cell receptor beta chains from one sample sequenced in a study of T-cell memory formation after mild COVID-19. TCRdb reprocessed the 5' RACE reads with MiXCR, giving one entry per CDR3 protein. The sample records about 410,000 distinct CDR3 sequences, 20% to 25% being singletons. Sample: PBMCs or a T cell subset sorted from them (not recorded which). The receptors were sampled from an adult woman who had mild COVID-19 (a few samples of this study predate the infection). Cell type and time point are not known.

The rearrangement joins TRBV7-9 to TRBJ2-2, with TRBD2 matching 8 bases. The CDR3 loop spans 16 amino acids. The germline CDR1 and CDR2 sequences are SEHNR and FQNEAQ (reference sequence). V shed 5 bases, J shed 1 base, and the junction held 6 bases outside the gene matches. CDR3 sequence reads: CASSVSGGRNTGELFF. The DNA for the CDR3 is TGTGCCAGCAGCGTCAGCGGGGGCCGGAACACCGGGGAGCTGTTTTTT.

The chain carries TRBV24-1 and TRBJ2-1; maybe TRBD1 (6 bases). Germline CDR1 reads KGHDR; CDR2 reads SFDVKD. The V end lost 5 bases, the J end lost 9 bases, and 10 bases lay between the germline ends. CDR3 length: 12 amino acids. Here the CDR3 DNA reads TGTGCCACCAGTGCCCAACAGGGTGAGCAGTTCTTC. It is translated as CATSAQQGEQFF.

The genes are TRBV4-1 and TRBJ2-7; 8 bases agree with TRBD1. Germline CDR1 reads MGHRA; CDR2 reads YSYEKL. Germline trimming cut 8 bases from V and 5 bases from J; bases unmatched to any gene: 11. This CDR3 is 14 amino acids long. Written as DNA, the CDR3 is TGCGCCAGCTGCCCCGGACAGGGCGTCGACGAGCAGTACTTC. Amino acids: CASCPGQGVDEQYF.

This clonotype was observed a handful of times. This could be a read error, since a much larger clone is one nucleotide away. This chain links TRBV7-3 with TRBJ1-1; D remains unclear. V gave up 3 bases and J gave up 1 base, with 6 bases separating them. CDR3 size: 13 residues. The germline CDR1 and CDR2 sequences are SGHTA and FQGTGA. This CDR3 is CASSLTWNTEAFF. The CDR3 nucleotides are TGTGCCAGCAGCTTGACATGGAACACTGAAGCTTTCTTT.

For the CDR3, the DNA is TGCGCCAGCAGCTTGCCAGAAGGAGGGGCGGGAACTGAAGCTTTCTTT. Its protein product is CASSLPEGGAGTEAFF. The rearrangement uses TRBV5-1 and TRBJ1-1; TRBD1 is a possible D gene (5 bases). The germline V and J ends were trimmed by 1 base and 5 bases, with 18 bases remaining between them. This CDR3 contains 16 residues. Germline V gene sequence: CDR1 SGHRS, CDR2 YFSETQ. Combining the CDR3 with reference TRBV5-1 and TRBJ1-1 gives the whole variable domain KAGVTQTPRYLIKTRGQQVTLSCSPISGHRSVSWYQQTPGQGLQFLFEYFSETQRNKGNFPGRFSGRQFSNSRSEMNVSTLELGDSALYLCASSLPEGGAGTEAFFGQGTRLTVV.

This clonotype appeared a few times. The V gene is TRBV4-3, the J gene TRBJ2-3; D not resolved. The CDR3 has 15 amino acids. The V end was cut by 0 bases, the J end by 1 base, with 8 bases between. Germline lookup yields CDR1 LGHNA and CDR2 YSLEER. CDR3 protein: CASSQDRVGTDTQYF. For the CDR3, the DNA is TGCGCCAGCAGCCAAGATCGCGTCGGCACAGATACGCAGTATTTT.

The CDR3 loop is CASSIRTGSPYEQYF. Written as DNA, the CDR3 is TGTGCCAGCAGCATTAGGACAGGGTCACCCTACGAGCAGTACTTC. The chain uses TRBV7-8 and TRBJ2-7; 8 bases agree with TRBD1. V lost 5 bases, J lost 2 bases, and 8 bases stayed unmatched. Germline CDR1 is SGHVS and CDR2 is FQNEAQ. This CDR3 has 15 residues.

The rearrangement uses TRBV7-9 and TRBJ2-5; D remains ambiguous. Germline-derived CDR1 and CDR2 are SEHNR and FQNEAQ (reference sequence). The ends were cut back, 8 bases at V and 3 bases at J, with 10 bases in the middle. The CDR3 has 12 residues. CDR3 region: CASRGGKETQYF. CDR3 sequence (DNA): TGTGCCAGCCGAGGCGGAAAAGAGACCCAGTACTTC.

The chain employs TRBV7-3 and TRBJ2-3, with 7 positions matching TRBD1. Germline trimming cut 5 bases from V and 6 bases from J; bases unmatched to any gene: 5. The CDR3 loop spans 13 amino acids. Per the germline V gene, CDR1 is SGHTA and CDR2 is FQGTGA. The CDR3 nucleotides are TGTGCCAGCAGCCCGGAACAGGGGGATACGCAGTATTTT. It codes for CASSPEQGDTQYF.

This clonotype was recorded a few times. V and J are TRBV27 and TRBJ2-7, with TRBD1 identical over 11 bases. V lost 5 bases to trimming and J lost 0 bases; unmatched junction nucleotides: 3. CDR1 is MNHEY, CDR2 SMNVEV, per germline (reference sequence). This CDR3 spans 15 amino acids. CDR3 residues: CASSIGTGGSYEQYF. DNA for the CDR3: TGTGCCAGCAGTATCGGGACAGGGGGCTCCTACGAGCAGTACTTC.

The chain employs TRBV9 and TRBJ2-2; 10 bases align to TRBD1. The CDR3 contains 15 residues. With V trimmed by 3 bases and J by 6 bases, 5 bases remained unmatched. Germline V gives CDR1 SGDLS, CDR2 YYNGEE. Here the CDR3 reads CASSAGTGVSGELFF. The CDR3 DNA reads as TGTGCCAGCAGCGCCGGGACAGGGGTGTCCGGGGAGCTGTTTTTT.

This clonotype was counted between two and nine times. The V call is TRBV7-2, the J call TRBJ1-2; possible D gene TRBD1, 5 bases. Germline V CDR1 and CDR2: SGHTA, FQGNSA. Trimming took 1 base from V and 0 from J, leaving 12 bases between them. The CDR3 covers 16 residues. The chain's CDR3 is CASSLVFGGTNYGYTF. The CDR3 nucleotides read TGTGCCAGCAGCTTAGTGTTTGGGGGTACTAACTATGGCTACACCTTC.

The table lists this clonotype with a few counts. The chain couples TRBV9 to TRBJ2-7; 7 positions agree with TRBD1. This CDR3 contains 17 residues. Germline CDR1 reads SGDLS; CDR2 reads YYNGEE. With V trimmed by 3 bases and J by 0 bases, 12 bases remained unmatched. The CDR3 spells CASSARPTGEHSYEQYF. The CDR3 DNA reads TGTGCCAGCAGCGCCCGCCCCACAGGGGAACACTCCTACGAGCAGTACTTC.

This clonotype occurred a few times. This chain links TRBV29-1 with TRBJ2-1; 8 bases line up with TRBD2. CDR1 is SQVTM and CDR2 is ANQGSEA in the germline V gene. The CDR3 sequence is 12 residues long. The ends lost 6 bases at V and 10 bases at J; junction bases unmatched: 8. The CDR3, as DNA: TGCAGCGTCAACGCGGGGGGCGGCGAGCAGTTCTTC. Its protein is CSVNAGGGEQFF.